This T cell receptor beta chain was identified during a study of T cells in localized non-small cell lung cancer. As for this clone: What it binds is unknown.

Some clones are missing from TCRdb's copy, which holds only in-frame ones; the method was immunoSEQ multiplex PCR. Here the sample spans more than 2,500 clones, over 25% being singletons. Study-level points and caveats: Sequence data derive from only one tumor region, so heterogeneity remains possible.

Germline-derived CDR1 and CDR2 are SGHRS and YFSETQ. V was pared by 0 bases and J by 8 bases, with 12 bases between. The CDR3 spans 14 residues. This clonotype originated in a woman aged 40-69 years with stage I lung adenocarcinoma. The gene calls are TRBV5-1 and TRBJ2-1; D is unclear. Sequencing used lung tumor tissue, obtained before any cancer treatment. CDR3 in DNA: TGCGCCAGCAGCTTGGGAGCCCTCTTGGATGAGCAGTTCTTC. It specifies CASSLGALLDEQFF.